The 24 T cell receptor beta chains below all came from one sample that was sequenced in a study of T cell repertoires in cytomegalovirus infection. TCRdb re-derived calls from the reads in MiXCR, one entry per CDR3 protein. The repertoire includes about a million distinct CDR3 sequences, less than 35% of them detected once, and 11% to 15% sits in the top ten. No cognate antigen is known for these TCRs. Source: cultured CD8+ T cells from PBMCs, taken from culture after CMV antigen stimulation. These receptors all come from a human donor in good health (CMV status not recorded). Some clones in this sample may be carry-over from other donors' samples.

Concerning this clonotype itself: Germline is not matched at one junction end, which may reflect a read error. The gene calls are TRBV7-2 and TRBJ2-5; D ambiguous. This CDR3 has 13 amino acids. Germline V lookup: CDR1 SGHTA, CDR2 FQGNSA. This CDR3 is CASRLGWQEIQYF. Here the CDR3 DNA reads TGTGCCAGCAGACTTGGGTGGCAGGAGATCCAGTACTTC.

J is TRBJ1-2 and V is TRBV7-9; D is unresolved. The CDR3 is made up of 17 amino acids. Trimming removed 5 bases at V and 7 bases at J, with 26 bases between. In germline, CDR1 is SEHNR, CDR2 FQNEAQ (reference sequence). The DNA of the CDR3 is TGTGCCAGCAGCCCCTTTGGTGAACCGACGGACCTTTTTGGCTACACCTTC. This gives the protein CASSPFGEPTDLFGYTF.

This clonotype was picked up a small number of times. The chain uses TRBV24-1 and TRBJ1-1; 7 nucleotides match TRBD1. The CDR3 is 15 residues long. CDR1 is KGHDR, CDR2 SFDVKD, per germline. V lost 5 bases to trimming and J lost 5 bases; unmatched junction nucleotides: 10. The CDR3, as DNA: TGTGCCACCAGTGCCGGCTCAGGGGGAGGGACTGAAGCTTTCTTT. Translating gives CATSAGSGGGTEAFF.

V gene TRBV15 combines with J gene TRBJ2-7; TRBD1 is a possible D gene (5 bases). The CDR3 consists of 14 residues. V was pared by 0 bases and J by 2 bases, with 8 bases between. The V gene's germline CDR1 is LNHNV and CDR2 YYDKDF (reference sequence). CDR3 region: CATSRDEGAYEQYV. CDR3 bases: TGTGCCACCAGCAGAGATGAAGGGGCCTACGAGCAGTACGTC.

This clonotype was picked up a small number of times. The V call is TRBV6-5, the J call TRBJ2-5; D not resolved. In germline, CDR1 is MNHEY, CDR2 SVGAGI. This CDR3 region has 12 residues. V lost 8 bases to trimming and J lost 1 base, with 8 bases between them. The chain's CDR3 is CASGSFQETQYF. For the CDR3, the DNA is TGTGCCAGCGGTAGTTTCCAAGAGACCCAGTACTTC.

The chain links TRBV7-6 to TRBJ2-1; TRBD1 might be the D (6 bases). Germline CDR1 and CDR2: SGHVS and FNYEAQ. V gave up 4 bases and J gave up 4 bases, with 17 bases separating them. The length of the CDR3 is 16 residues. In nucleotides, the CDR3 is TGTGCCAGCAGCTCCCCCGGGACAAAGGGGTACAATGAGCAGTTCTTC. It is translated as CASSSPGTKGYNEQFF.

This chain joins TRBV20-1 and TRBJ1-2; 8 bases line up with TRBD1. The CDR3 is made up of 14 amino acids. CDR1 DFQATT and CDR2 SNEGSKA come from the germline V gene (reference sequence). The junction had 7 bases not matched to a gene; V was cut back by 3 bases and J by 4 bases. The CDR3 nucleotides read TGCAGTGCTAGCCCACAGGGGGGACTCTATGGCTACACCTTC. This gives the protein CSASPQGGLYGYTF.

The chain couples TRBV7-9 to TRBJ1-1; TRBD1 agrees at 9 bases. V trimming: 0 bases; J trimming: 6 bases; junction bases outside the gene matches: 5. Germline V gene sequence: CDR1 SEHNR, CDR2 FQNEAQ (reference sequence). This CDR3 comprises 15 residues. CDR3 protein: CASSLARTGEPEAFF. The DNA for the CDR3 is TGTGCCAGCAGCTTAGCTCGGACAGGGGAGCCTGAAGCTTTCTTT. The whole variable domain, filled in from reference TRBV7-9 and TRBJ1-1, reads DTGVSQNPRHKITKRGQNVTFRCDPISEHNRLYWYRQTLGQGPEFLTYFQNEAQLEKSRLLSDRFSAERPKGSFSTLEIQRTEQGDSAMYLCASSLARTGEPEAFFGQGTRLTVV.

This clonotype was recorded once. The chain employs TRBV6-1 and TRBJ2-7; TRBD2 matches 9 bases. The CDR3 consists of 14 residues. Per germline, CDR1 MNHNS and CDR2 SASEGT. V gave up 8 bases and J gave up 2 bases; unmatched junction bases: 7. This CDR3 reads CASGRTSDTYEQYF. CDR3 in DNA: TGTGCCAGCGGCAGGACTAGCGACACCTACGAGCAGTACTTC.

This clonotype was counted at least ten times. The chain joins TRBV7-2 to TRBJ2-5; tentatively, D is TRBD1 or TRBD2 (6 bases each). Germline V gene data show CDR1 as SGHTA and CDR2 as FQGNSA. V was pared by 4 bases and J by 3 bases, with 15 bases between. This CDR3 comprises 15 residues. The DNA of the CDR3 is TGTGCCAGCAGCTCGCACTTAAGGGGGGAAGAGACCCAGTACTTC. Translating it yields CASSSHLRGEETQYF.

Only a few counts were recorded for this clonotype. For the CDR3, the DNA is TGTGCCAGCAGTCCTTACAACAGCAATCAGCCCCAGCATTTT. Its protein product is CASSPYNSNQPQHF. V gene TRBV27 combines with J gene TRBJ1-5, with D hard to call. Germline V gives CDR1 MNHEY, CDR2 SMNVEV (reference sequence). Trimming removed 5 bases at V and 1 base at J, with 9 bases between. CDR3 size: 14 residues.

The chain uses TRBV28 and TRBJ2-1, with 13 bases lining up with TRBD2. J was trimmed by 4 bases and V by 1 base; bases with no gene match: 1. Per germline, CDR1 MDHEN and CDR2 SYDVKM. There are 16 residues in the CDR3. The CDR3 bases are TGTGCCAGCAGTTTATCGGGACTAGCGGGATACAATGAGCAGTTCTTC. Residues: CASSLSGLAGYNEQFF.

This sequence joins TRBV7-8 and TRBJ2-7; TRBD2 matches at 8 bases. This CDR3 has 14 amino acids. The trim removed 3 bases at V and 6 bases at J, leaving 7 bases unmatched. Germline V gene data show CDR1 as SGHVS and CDR2 as FQNEAQ. The CDR3 here is CASSFTGAGVEQYF. CDR3 DNA: TGTGCCAGCAGCTTTACAGGAGCGGGAGTCGAGCAGTACTTC.

The chain uses TRBV20-1 and TRBJ2-3, with a weak D call TRBD2 (5 bases). Looked up from germline, CDR1 is DFQATT and CDR2 is SNEGSKA (reference sequence). Trimming took 5 bases from V and 6 from J, leaving 12 bases between them. The CDR3 has 12 amino acids. The CDR3 sequence is CSAYDYSDTQYF. The CDR3 coding sequence is TGCAGTGCTTATGACTATTCGGATACGCAGTATTTT.

This clonotype turned up a few times. This chain connects TRBV27 to TRBJ2-7; TRBD2 matches at 7 bases. CDR1 is MNHEY and CDR2 is SMNVEV in the germline V gene (reference sequence). This CDR3 spans 15 amino acids. Germline trimming cut 6 bases from V and 3 bases from J; bases unmatched to any gene: 11. The CDR3 nucleotides are TGTGCCAGCAGCCCTGGGAGGGCAACTCTCTACGAGCAGTACGTC. Amino acids: CASSPGRATLYEQYV.

The rearrangement links TRBV5-4 to TRBJ2-1, with a possible D match to TRBD2 (7 bases). The CDR3 totals 16 residues. V dropped 4 bases and J dropped 2 bases, with 16 bases sitting between them. CDR1 is SGHNT and CDR2 is YYREEE in the germline V gene (reference sequence). CDR3 coding DNA: TGTGCCAGCAGCCCCGAGGACGGGGGGCCCTACAATGAGCAGTTCTTC. This gives the protein CASSPEDGGPYNEQFF.

The chain uses TRBV2 and TRBJ1-6; TRBD1 is a possible D gene (5 bases). V dropped 0 bases and J dropped 8 bases, with 20 bases sitting between them. CDR3 size: 18 residues. Germline V gene sequence: CDR1 SNHLY, CDR2 FYNNEI. CDR3 nucleotides: TGTGCCAGCAGTGAAGCGCTTCGGGACGCTGGGGGGGATTCACCCCTCCACTTT. Translation gives CASSEALRDAGGDSPLHF.

This clonotype has at least ten counts. The CDR3 sequence is CASSQHEEYEQYF. The CDR3, as DNA: TGCGCCAGCAGCCAACATGAAGAATACGAGCAGTACTTC. V usage is TRBV4-1 and J usage is TRBJ2-7; no reliable D call. V was shortened by 2 bases and J by 4 bases, with 9 bases between the two germline ends. From germline, CDR1 is MGHRA and CDR2 YSYEKL. The CDR3 consists of 13 residues.

This chain connects TRBV27 to TRBJ1-2; D is unclear. CDR1 is MNHEY, CDR2 SMNVEV, per germline (reference sequence). V was clipped by 0 bases and J by 3 bases, with 14 bases between them. The CDR3 has 16 amino acids. The CDR3 DNA reads TGTGCCAGCAGTTTATCTAAAACGGGGTTGTACTATGGCTACACCTTC. Protein: CASSLSKTGLYYGYTF.

This clonotype was counted once. The J gene is TRBJ2-3, the V gene TRBV28, with 7 bases that match TRBD2. The germline V gene encodes CDR1 MDHEN and CDR2 SYDVKM. V gave up 2 bases and J gave up 2 bases; unmatched junction bases: 10. This CDR3 contains 17 residues. The CDR3 bases are TGTGCCAGCAGTTTAACCCCTTGGGGGGGGGACACAGATACGCAGTATTTT. Its protein product is CASSLTPWGGDTDTQYF.

This clonotype was observed a handful of times. CDR3 loop: CASRYRGINEQFF. The CDR3, as DNA: TGTGCCAGCAGATACAGGGGTATTAATGAGCAGTTCTTC. This chain connects TRBV27 to TRBJ2-1, with 7 bases aligning to TRBD1. V shed 6 bases and J 7 bases; nucleotides not matched to a gene: 6. This CDR3 is built from 13 residues. Germline V gene lookup returns CDR1 MNHEY and CDR2 SMNVEV (reference sequence).

This clonotype was detected only once. The chain carries TRBV7-6 and TRBJ2-7; D is perhaps TRBD2 (6 bases). Trimming removed 5 bases from V and 7 bases from J, with 15 bases in between. This CDR3 spans 13 amino acids. Germline values: CDR1 SGHVS, CDR2 FNYEAQ. Here the CDR3 DNA reads TGTGCCAGCAGCCCGCCGGGGGTGGGAGAGCAGTACGTC. It specifies CASSPPGVGEQYV.

This clonotype was detected only a few times. The chain carries TRBV7-6 and TRBJ2-1; possibly TRBD2 for D (5 bases). The CDR3 consists of 18 residues. Germline CDR1 SGHVS, CDR2 FNYEAQ. The ends were cut back, 5 bases at V and 0 bases at J, with 20 bases in the middle. This CDR3 reads CASSGHRVGRRSYNEQFF. Written as DNA, the CDR3 is TGTGCCAGCAGCGGTCACCGGGTTGGGAGACGCTCCTACAATGAGCAGTTCTTC.

The chain uses TRBV10-3 and TRBJ1-1, with 7 bases lining up with TRBD1. Trimming at V came to 6 bases and at J to 4 bases, leaving 17 bases not matched to a gene. Germline CDR1 is ENHRY and CDR2 is SYGVKD. The CDR3 extends over 17 amino acids. In nucleotides, the CDR3 is TGTGCCATCAGGGTGAGGTCAGAGGGGCCAGGGGGCACTGAAGCTTTCTTT. Residues: CAIRVRSEGPGGTEAFF.